This TCR beta chain was recorded in a study of blood T cells in healthy people across ages. The authors ran a second PCR of about 6 to 11 cycles using a sample-barcoded 5' primer and a J-beta primer mix. TCRdb recomputed calls from the 5' RACE reads with MiXCR, one row per CDR3 protein. The sample lists 1.5 million or so distinct CDR3 sequences, approximately 39% occurring once. The CDR3 loop spans 15 amino acids. Losses at the gene ends were 5 bases for V and 3 bases for J; bases not matched to a gene: 6. Germline V gene lookup returns CDR1 LNHDA and CDR2 SQIVND (reference sequence). This clonotype was seen a handful of times.

This sequence was found in a young woman in good health. The source material was blood. This rearrangement joins TRBV19 to TRBJ1-5, with 8 bases identical to TRBD1. The chain's CDR3 is CASSPEDRANQPQHF. Here the CDR3 DNA reads TGTGCCAGTAGTCCCGAGGACAGGGCCAATCAGCCCCAGCATTTT.